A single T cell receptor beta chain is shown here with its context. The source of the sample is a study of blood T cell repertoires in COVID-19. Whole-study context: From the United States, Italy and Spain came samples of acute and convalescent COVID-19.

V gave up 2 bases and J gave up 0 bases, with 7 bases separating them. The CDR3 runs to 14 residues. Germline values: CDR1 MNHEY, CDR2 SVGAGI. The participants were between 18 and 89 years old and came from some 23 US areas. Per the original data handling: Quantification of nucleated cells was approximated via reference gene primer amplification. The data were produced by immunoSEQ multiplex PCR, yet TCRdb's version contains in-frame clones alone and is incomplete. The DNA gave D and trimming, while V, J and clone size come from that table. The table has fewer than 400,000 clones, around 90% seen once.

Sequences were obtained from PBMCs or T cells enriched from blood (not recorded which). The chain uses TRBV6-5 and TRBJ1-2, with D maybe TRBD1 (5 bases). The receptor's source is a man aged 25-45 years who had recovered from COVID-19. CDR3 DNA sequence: TGTGCCAGCAGTTACGGGGCCTCTAACTATGGCTACACCTTC. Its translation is CASSYGASNYGYTF.